This T cell receptor beta chain was captured by sequencing in a study of cytomegalovirus exposure and HLA in healthy donors. Remarks on this clone: Antigen: not known.

The study ran its PCR with 60 Vbeta and 13 Jbeta primers. Clones were sequenced by immunoSEQ multiplex PCR, and TCRdb holds only the in-frame ones, with some missing. The sample records roughly 110,000 clones, over 80% being singletons. Trimming left V 3 bases short and J 2 bases short, with 18 bases between. Germline V CDR1 and CDR2: GTSNPN, SVGIG (reference sequence). The CDR3 length is 16 residues. Study-level results: Listed as cytomegalovirus-associated were 150 to 200 TCR beta chains.

The sequenced material came from PBMCs. The chain is built from TRBV30 and TRBJ2-3, with a weak D call TRBD2 (6 bases). The sequence derives from a man aged 30 to 45 in good health and CMV-seropositive. The CDR3 loop is CAWSWGEGGVTDTQYF. CDR3 bases: TGTGCCTGGAGCTGGGGAGAGGGCGGGGTCACAGATACGCAGTATTTT.